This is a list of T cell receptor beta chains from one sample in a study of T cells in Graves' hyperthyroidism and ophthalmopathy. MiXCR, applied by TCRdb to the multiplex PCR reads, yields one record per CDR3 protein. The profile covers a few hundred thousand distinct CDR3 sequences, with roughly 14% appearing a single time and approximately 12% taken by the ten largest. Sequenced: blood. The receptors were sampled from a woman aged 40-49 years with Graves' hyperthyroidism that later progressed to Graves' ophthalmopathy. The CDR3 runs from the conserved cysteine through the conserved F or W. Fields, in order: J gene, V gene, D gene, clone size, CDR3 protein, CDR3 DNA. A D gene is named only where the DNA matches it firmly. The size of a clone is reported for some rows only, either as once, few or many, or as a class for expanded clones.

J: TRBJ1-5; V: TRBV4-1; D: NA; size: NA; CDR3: CASSQFKLFPRGNQPQHF; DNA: TGCGCCAGCAGCCAATTTAAACTTTTTCCCAGGGGCAATCAGCCCCAGCATTTT
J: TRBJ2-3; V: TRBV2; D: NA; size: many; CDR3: CASRARAFTDTQYF; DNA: TGTGCCAGCAGAGCCCGCGCCTTCACAGATACGCAGTATTTT
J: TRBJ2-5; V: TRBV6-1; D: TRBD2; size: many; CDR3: CASRGLAGARYNQETQYF; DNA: TGTGCCAGCAGGGGACTAGCGGGAGCGCGGTACAATCAAGAGACCCAGTACTTC
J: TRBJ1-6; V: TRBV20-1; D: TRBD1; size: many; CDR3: CSAPRPDRGPNSPLHF; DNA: TGCAGTGCCCCTCGTCCGGACAGGGGGCCCAATTCACCCCTCCACTTT
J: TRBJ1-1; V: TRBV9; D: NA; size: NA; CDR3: CASSVAVGREAFF; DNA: TGTGCCAGCAGCGTAGCAGTGGGACGGGAAGCTTTCTTT
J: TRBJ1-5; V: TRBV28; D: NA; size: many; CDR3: CASSLIVSWGSRNQPQHF; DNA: TGTGCCAGCAGTTTAATCGTGAGTTGGGGGTCACGCAATCAGCCCCAGCATTTT
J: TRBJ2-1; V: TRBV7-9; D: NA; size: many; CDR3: CASRYGTSGNEQFF; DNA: TGTGCCAGCAGATATGGGACCTCCGGCAATGAGCAGTTCTTC
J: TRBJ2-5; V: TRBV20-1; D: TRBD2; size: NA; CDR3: CSARPSGRVETQYF; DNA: TGCAGTGCTAGACCTAGCGGGAGAGTGGAGACCCAGTACTTC
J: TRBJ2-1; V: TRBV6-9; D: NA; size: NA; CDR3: CASSYAGEYNEQFF; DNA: TGTGCCAGCAGTTATGCCGGGGAATACAATGAGCAGTTCTTC
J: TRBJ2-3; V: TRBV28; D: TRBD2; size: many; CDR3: CASRDWGLAGLNPSTDTQYF; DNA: TGTGCCAGCAGGGACTGGGGACTAGCGGGGCTAAACCCTTCCACAGATACGCAGTATTTT
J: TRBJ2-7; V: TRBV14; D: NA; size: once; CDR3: CASSQGEREHYEQYF; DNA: TGTGCCAGCAGCCAAGGGGAGAGGGAACACTACGAGCAGTACTTC
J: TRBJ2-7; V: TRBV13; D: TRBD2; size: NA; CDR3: CASSTRTSGYEQYF; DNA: TGTGCCAGCAGCACCCGGACTAGCGGATACGAGCAGTACTTC
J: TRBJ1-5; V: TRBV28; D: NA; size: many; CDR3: CASSLLVGGPYSNQPQHF; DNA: TGTGCCAGCAGTTTACTCGTCGGGGGGCCGTATAGCAATCAGCCCCAGCATTTT
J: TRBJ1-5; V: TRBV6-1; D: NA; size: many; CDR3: CASSDPGRSDQPQHF; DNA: TGTGCCAGCAGTGACCCCGGACGGTCCGATCAGCCCCAGCATTTT
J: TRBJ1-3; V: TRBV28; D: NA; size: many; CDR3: CASSLARTFGNTIYF; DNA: TGTGCCAGCAGCCTTGCTCGGACATTTGGAAACACCATATATTTT
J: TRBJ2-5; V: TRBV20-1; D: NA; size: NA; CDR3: CSARSRETQYF; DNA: TGCAGTGCTAGATCCAGGGAGACCCAGTACTTC
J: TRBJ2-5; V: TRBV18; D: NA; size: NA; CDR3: CASSPLYRESSQETQYF; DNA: TGTGCCAGCTCACCCCTATATCGGGAGTCGAGCCAAGAGACCCAGTACTTC
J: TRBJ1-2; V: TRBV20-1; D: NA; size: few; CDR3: CSARLEGGSYTF; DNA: TGCAGTGCTAGATTGGAGGGGGGTAGTTACACCTTC
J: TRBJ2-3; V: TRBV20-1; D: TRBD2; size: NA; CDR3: CSASAVPGLGAQYF; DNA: TGCAGTGCTAGCGCCGTCCCGGGACTAGGAGCGCAGTATTTT
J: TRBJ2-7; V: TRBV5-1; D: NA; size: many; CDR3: CASSLGPGEQYF; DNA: TGCGCCAGCAGCTTGGGCCCCGGCGAGCAGTACTTC
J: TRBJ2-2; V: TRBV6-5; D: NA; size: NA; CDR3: CASSYGVGMAGTGSGELFF; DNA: TGTGCCAGCAGTTACGGGGTTGGGATGGCGGGGACGGGTTCCGGGGAGCTGTTTTTT
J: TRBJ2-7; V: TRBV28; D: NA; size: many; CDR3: CASSLLWDFNYEQYF; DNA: TGTGCCAGCAGTTTATTGTGGGACTTTAACTACGAGCAGTACTTC
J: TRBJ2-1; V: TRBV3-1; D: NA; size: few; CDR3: CASSPDFGAAYNEQFF; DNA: TGTGCCAGCAGCCCCGACTTCGGGGCCGCCTACAATGAGCAGTTCTTC
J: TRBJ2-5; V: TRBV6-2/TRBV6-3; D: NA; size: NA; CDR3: CASSKTRTETQYF; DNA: TGTGCCAGCAGCAAGACCCGGACAGAGACCCAGTACTTC
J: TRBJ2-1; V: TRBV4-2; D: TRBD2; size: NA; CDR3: CASSQALTSGSYNEQFF; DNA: TGTGCCAGCAGCCAAGCACTAACTAGCGGGAGTTACAATGAGCAGTTCTTC
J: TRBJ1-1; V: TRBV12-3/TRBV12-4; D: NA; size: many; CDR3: CASSFTPTGTEAFF; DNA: TGTGCCAGCAGTTTTACCCCTACGGGGACTGAAGCTTTCTTT
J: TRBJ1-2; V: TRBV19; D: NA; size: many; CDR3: CASRKDTQWYGYTF; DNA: TGTGCCAGTAGAAAGGACACCCAGTGGTATGGCTACACCTTC
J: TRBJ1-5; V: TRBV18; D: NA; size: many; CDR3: CASSPPGQPQHF; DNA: TGTGCCAGCAGTCCCCCAGGTCAGCCCCAGCATTTT
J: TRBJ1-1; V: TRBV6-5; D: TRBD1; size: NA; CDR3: CVSSYWGAGQGLFVFEAFF; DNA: TGTGTCAGCAGTTACTGGGGGGCCGGACAGGGGCTCTTCGTTTTTGAAGCTTTCTTT
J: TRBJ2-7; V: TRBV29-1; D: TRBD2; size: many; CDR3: CSVGTSTYEQYF; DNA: TGCAGCGTTGGGACTAGTACCTACGAGCAGTACTTC
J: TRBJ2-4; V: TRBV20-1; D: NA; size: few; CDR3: CSASRLGHLENIQYF; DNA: TGCAGTGCTAGCAGGTTGGGTCACCTTGAAAACATTCAGTACTTC
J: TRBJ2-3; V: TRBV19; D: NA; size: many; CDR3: CASSIASIDTQYF; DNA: TGTGCCAGTAGTATCGCCTCGATAGATACGCAGTATTTT
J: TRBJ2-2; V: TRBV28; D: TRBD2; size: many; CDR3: CASSFGGDTGELFF; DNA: TGTGCCAGCAGTTTTGGGGGGGACACCGGGGAGCTGTTTTTT
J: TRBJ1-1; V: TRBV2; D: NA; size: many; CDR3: CASRYDRNLGMNTEAFF; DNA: TGTGCCAGCAGGTACGACAGGAACCTGGGGATGAACACTGAAGCTTTCTTT
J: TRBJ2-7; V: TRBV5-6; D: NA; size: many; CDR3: CASRPQDNAYEQYF; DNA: TGTGCCAGCAGGCCGCAGGACAATGCCTACGAGCAGTACTTC
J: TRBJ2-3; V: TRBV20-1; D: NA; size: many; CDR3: CSASNIRADTQYF; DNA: TGCAGTGCTAGCAATATTCGAGCAGATACGCAGTATTTT
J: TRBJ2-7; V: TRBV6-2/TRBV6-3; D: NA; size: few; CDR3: CASSDPGRREQYF; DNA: TGTGCCAGCAGTGACCCGGGACGGAGGGAGCAGTACTTC
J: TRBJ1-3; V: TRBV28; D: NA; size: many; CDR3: CASSLASRGTPFTSSGNTIYF; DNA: TGTGCCAGCAGTTTAGCATCCCGCGGGACACCTTTCACAAGCTCTGGAAACACCATATATTTT
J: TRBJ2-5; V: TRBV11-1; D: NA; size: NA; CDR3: CASSSGTMETQYF; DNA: TGTGCCAGCAGCTCCGGGACAATGGAGACCCAGTACTTC
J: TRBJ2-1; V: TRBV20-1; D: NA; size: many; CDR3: CSVWTAYNEQFF; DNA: TGCAGTGTTTGGACAGCATACAATGAGCAGTTCTTC
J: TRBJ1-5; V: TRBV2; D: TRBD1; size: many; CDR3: CASSDPGTGMGQPQHF; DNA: TGTGCCAGCAGTGACCCCGGGACAGGGATGGGGCAGCCCCAGCATTTT
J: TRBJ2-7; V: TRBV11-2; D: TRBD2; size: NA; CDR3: CASSRSGRHEQYF; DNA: TGTGCCAGCAGTCGTAGCGGGAGGCACGAGCAGTACTTC
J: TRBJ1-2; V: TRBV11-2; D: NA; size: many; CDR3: CASSHTSARMGGYTF; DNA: TGTGCCAGCAGCCATACTAGTGCAAGGATGGGGGGCTACACCTTC
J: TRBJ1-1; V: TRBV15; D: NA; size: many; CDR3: CATSRNMNTEAFF; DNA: TGTGCCACCAGCAGGAATATGAACACTGAAGCTTTCTTT
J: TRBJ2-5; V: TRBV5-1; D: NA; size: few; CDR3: CASSFIIELQETQYF; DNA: TGCGCCAGCAGCTTTATAATCGAACTCCAAGAGACCCAGTACTTC
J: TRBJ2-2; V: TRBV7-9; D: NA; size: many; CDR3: CASRLGRGTGELFF; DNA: TGTGCCAGCAGATTAGGGAGAGGGACCGGGGAGCTGTTTTTT
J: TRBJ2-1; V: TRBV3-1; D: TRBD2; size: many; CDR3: CASSQDALAGVINEQFF; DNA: TGTGCCAGCAGCCAAGATGCTCTAGCGGGAGTCATAAATGAGCAGTTCTTC
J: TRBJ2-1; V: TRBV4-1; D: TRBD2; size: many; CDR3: CASSLAGVSDEQFF; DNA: TGCGCCAGCAGCCTAGCGGGAGTCAGCGATGAGCAGTTCTTC
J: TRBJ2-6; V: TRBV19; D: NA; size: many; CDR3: CASTITPGGANVLTF; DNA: TGTGCCAGTACCATCACCCCGGGAGGGGCCAACGTCCTGACTTTC
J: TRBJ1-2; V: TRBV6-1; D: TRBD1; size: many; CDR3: CASSQHSTGLGYTF; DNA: TGTGCCAGCAGTCAACATTCGACAGGGCTCGGCTACACCTTC
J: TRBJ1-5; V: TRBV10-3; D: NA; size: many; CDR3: CAISETDAEGEKHF; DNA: TGTGCCATCAGTGAGACAGATGCAGAGGGGGAAAAGCATTTT
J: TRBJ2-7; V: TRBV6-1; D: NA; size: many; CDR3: CASVRGAYEQYF; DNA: TGTGCCAGCGTCCGGGGCGCGTACGAGCAGTACTTC